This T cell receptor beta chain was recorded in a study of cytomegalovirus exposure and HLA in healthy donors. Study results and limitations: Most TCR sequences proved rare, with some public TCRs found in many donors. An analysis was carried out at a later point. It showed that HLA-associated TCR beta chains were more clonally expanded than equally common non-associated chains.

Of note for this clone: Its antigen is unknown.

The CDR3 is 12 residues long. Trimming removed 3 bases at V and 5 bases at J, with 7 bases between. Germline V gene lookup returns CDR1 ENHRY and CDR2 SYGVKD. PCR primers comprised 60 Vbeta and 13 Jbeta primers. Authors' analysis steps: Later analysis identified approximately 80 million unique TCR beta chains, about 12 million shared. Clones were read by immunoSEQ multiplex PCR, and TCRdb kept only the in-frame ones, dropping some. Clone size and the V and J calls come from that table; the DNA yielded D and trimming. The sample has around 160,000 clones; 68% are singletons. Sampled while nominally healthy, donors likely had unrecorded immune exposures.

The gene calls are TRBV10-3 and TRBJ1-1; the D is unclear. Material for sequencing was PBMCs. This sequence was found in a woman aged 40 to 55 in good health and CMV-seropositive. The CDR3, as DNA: TGTGCCATCAGTGACGGGAGGACTGAAGCTTTCTTT. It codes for CAISDGRTEAFF.